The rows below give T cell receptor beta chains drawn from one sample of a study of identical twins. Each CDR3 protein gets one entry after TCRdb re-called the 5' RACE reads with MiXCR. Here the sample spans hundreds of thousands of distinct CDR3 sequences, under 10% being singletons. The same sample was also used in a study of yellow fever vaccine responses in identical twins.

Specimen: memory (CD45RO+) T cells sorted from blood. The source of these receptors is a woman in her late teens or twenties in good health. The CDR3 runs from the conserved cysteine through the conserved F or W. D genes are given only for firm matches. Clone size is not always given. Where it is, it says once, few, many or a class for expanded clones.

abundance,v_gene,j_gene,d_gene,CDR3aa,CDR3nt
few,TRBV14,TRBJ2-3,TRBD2,CASSQDVSSGVSSGTDTQYF,TGTGCCAGCAGCCAAGATGTTTCTAGCGGGGTATCCTCGGGCACAGATACGCAGTATTTT
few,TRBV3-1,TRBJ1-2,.,CASSQDGDYGYTF,TGTGCCAGCAGCCAAGATGGGGACTATGGCTACACCTTC
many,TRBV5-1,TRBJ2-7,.,CASSLAGDREGEQYF,TGCGCCAGCAGCTTGGCCGGGGACCGCGAGGGCGAGCAGTACTTC
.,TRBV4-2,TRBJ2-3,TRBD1,CASSQLGTGITDTQYF,TGTGCCAGCAGCCAACTCGGGACAGGAATCACAGATACGCAGTATTTT
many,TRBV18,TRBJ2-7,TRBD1,CASSRQGAYEQYF,TGCGCCAGCAGCCGGCAGGGGGCCTACGAGCAGTACTTC
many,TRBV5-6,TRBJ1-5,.,CASSGQNSNQPQHF,TGTGCCAGCAGCGGACAGAATAGCAATCAGCCCCAGCATTTT
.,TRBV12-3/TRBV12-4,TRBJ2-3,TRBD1,CASSFLSGTGAGDTQYF,TGTGCCAGCAGTTTCCTTTCAGGGACAGGGGCGGGAGATACGCAGTATTTT
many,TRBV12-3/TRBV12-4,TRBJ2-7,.,CASSRSGLSSYEQYF,TGTGCCAGCAGCCGCAGCGGGTTGAGCTCCTACGAGCAGTACTTC
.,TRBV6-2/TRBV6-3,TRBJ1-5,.,CASSWAAGGNQPQHF,TGTGCCAGCAGTTGGGCAGCGGGCGGCAATCAGCCCCAGCATTTT
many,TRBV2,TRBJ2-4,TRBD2,CASSELAGAGNIQYF,TGTGCCAGCAGTGAGCTAGCGGGGGCGGGAAACATTCAGTACTTC
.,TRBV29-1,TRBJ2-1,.,CSVDGGRSSYNEQFF,TGCAGCGTTGACGGGGGCCGTAGCTCCTACAATGAGCAGTTCTTC